These T cell receptor beta chains were read from a single sample in a study of CD8+ T cells in alopecia areata. Only in-frame clones appear in the TCRdb table, and some are missing; sequencing was by immunoSEQ multiplex PCR. The repertoire has 150,000 to 200,000 clones, less than 80% of them found once; the top ten carry about 14%. The sequenced sample was CD4+ T cells sorted from blood, obtained at week 24, from a patient treated with tofacitinib. Receptor source: a human donor with alopecia areata. CDR3s include the opening cysteine and the closing phenylalanine or tryptophan.

j_call v_call cdr3_aa
TRBJ2-7 TRBV29-1 CSVANVYEQYF
TRBJ2-5 TRBV2 CASSWGQETQYF
TRBJ2-7 TRBV27 CASSRLSGGGYEQYF
TRBJ2-5 TRBV29-1 CSVDPTGSQETQYF
TRBJ2-7 TRBV27 CASSFRWGAGLTYEQYF
TRBJ2-5 TRBV5-1 CASSLGQSHQETQYF
TRBJ1-1 TRBV5-1 CASAIDVGYTEAFF
TRBJ2-7 TRBV29-1 CSGRTGASYEQYF
TRBJ2-3 TRBV4-2 CASSQDVGRAGQYF
TRBJ1-5 TRBV4-1 CASSQVTGVHQPQHF
TRBJ2-3 TRBV7-8 CASFNLRDTQYF
TRBJ2-7 TRBV29-1 CSVGRDRISYEQYF
TRBJ1-1 TRBV29-1 CSVSQGQQAFF
TRBJ2-1 TRBV6-1 CASSSPSGGPVGQFF
TRBJ1-5 TRBV9 CASSGDSNQPQHF
TRBJ1-3 TRBV2 CASSRDRANTIYF
TRBJ2-7 TRBV4-1 CASSQNDNYEQYF
TRBJ1-1 TRBV7-9 CASSSHEGVSAFF
TRBJ2-5 TRBV19 CASRGSLVETQYF
TRBJ2-4 TRBV4-1 CASSQERASGGPNKNIQYF
TRBJ2-7 TRBV29-1 CSVDPAGGREQYF
TRBJ1-5 TRBV19 CASSIPGQGFRQPQHF
TRBJ2-2 TRBV30 CAWSKQGYRELFF
TRBJ1-2 TRBV4-1 CASSQEAGVYGYTF
TRBJ2-2 TRBV5-1 CASSPGQLSGELFF
TRBJ1-2 TRBV7-9 CASSQSSAGGGYTF
TRBJ2-2 TRBV4-2 CASSQALDRAPGELFF